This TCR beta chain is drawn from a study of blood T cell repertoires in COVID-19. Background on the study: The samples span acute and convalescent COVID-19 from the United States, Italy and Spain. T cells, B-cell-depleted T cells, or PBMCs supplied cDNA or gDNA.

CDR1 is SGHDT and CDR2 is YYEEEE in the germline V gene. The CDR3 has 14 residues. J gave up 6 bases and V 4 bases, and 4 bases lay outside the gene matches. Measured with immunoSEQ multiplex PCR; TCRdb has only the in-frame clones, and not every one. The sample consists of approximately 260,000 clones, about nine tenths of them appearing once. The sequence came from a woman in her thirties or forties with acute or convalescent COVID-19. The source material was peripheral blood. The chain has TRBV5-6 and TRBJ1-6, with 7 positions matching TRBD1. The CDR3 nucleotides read TGTGCCAGCAGCAGGACAGGCGTTAATTCACCCCTCCACTTT. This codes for CASSRTGVNSPLHF.